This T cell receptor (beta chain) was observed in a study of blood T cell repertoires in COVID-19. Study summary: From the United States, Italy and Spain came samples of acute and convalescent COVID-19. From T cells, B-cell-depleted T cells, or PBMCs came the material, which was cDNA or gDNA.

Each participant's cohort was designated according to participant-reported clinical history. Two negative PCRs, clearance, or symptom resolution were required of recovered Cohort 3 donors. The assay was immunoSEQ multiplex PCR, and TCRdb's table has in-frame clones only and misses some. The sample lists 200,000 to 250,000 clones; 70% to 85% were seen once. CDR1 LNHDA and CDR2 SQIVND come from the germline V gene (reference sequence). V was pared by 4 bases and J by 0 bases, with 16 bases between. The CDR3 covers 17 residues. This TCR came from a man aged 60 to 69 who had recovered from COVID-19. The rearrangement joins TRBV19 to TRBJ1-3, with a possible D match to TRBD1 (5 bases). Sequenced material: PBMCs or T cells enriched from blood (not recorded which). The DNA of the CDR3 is TGTGCCAGTAGTAGTGCCGGGACTCGATACTCTGGAAACACCATATATTTT. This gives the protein CASSSAGTRYSGNTIYF. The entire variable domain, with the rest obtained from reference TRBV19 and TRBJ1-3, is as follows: DGGITQSPKYLFRKEGQNVTLSCEQNLNHDAMYWYRQDPGQGLRLIYYSQIVNDFQKGDIAEGYSVSREKKESFPLTVTSAQKNPTAFYLCASSSAGTRYSGNTIYFGEGSWLTVV.